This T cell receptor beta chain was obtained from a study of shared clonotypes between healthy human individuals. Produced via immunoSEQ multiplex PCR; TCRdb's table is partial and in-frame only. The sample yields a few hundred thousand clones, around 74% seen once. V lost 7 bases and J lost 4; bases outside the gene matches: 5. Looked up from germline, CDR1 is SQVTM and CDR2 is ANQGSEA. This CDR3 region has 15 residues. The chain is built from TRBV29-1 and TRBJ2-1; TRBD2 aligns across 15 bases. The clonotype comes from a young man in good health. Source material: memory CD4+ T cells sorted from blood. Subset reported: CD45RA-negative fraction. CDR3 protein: CSGGLAGGSYNEQFF. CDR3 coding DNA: TGCAGCGGGGGACTAGCGGGAGGCAGTTACAATGAGCAGTTCTTC.